Detailed here is one T cell receptor beta chain. Produced via immunoSEQ multiplex PCR; TCRdb's table is partial and in-frame only. The profile shows some 190,000 clones, 85% to 90% of them singletons. The CDR3 runs to 15 residues. Germline assignment: CDR1 MDHEN and CDR2 SYDVKM. The V and J ends lost 4 bases and 6 bases, in that order; junction bases with no gene match: 10. This record belongs to a study of blood T cell repertoires in COVID-19. Overall study context: PBMCs, B-cell-depleted T cells, or T cells provided the cDNA or gDNA that made up the material.

The chain combines TRBV28 with TRBJ2-7, with TRBD1 matching 9 bases. The sequence was obtained from a human donor in a cohort sampled during active COVID-19. Sequenced: peripheral blood. CDR3 in amino acids: CASSSTGGRSGEQYF. The CDR3, as DNA: TGTGCCAGCAGTTCGACAGGGGGGCGGAGTGGCGAGCAGTACTTC.